This T cell receptor beta chain was profiled in a study of CD8 T cells in Susac syndrome. Reverse transcription of about 0.45 to 1 ug RNA used random hexamers. The CDR3 of TCR beta was amplified by immunoSEQ multiplex PCR across 54 Vbeta and 13 Jbeta. TCRdb re-called the immunoSEQ multiplex PCR reads through MiXCR, storing one row per CDR3 protein. The table shows about 100,000 distinct CDR3 sequences, with 95% occurring only once. The CDR3 runs to 16 residues. Germline-derived CDR1 and CDR2 are MDHEN and SYDVKM. Deletions cut 5 bases from V and 2 bases from J, with 17 bases between. Each Susac syndrome patient had definite or probable disease by recently defined criteria.

The source is a human donor with Susac syndrome. The chain recombines TRBV28 with TRBJ2-3, with a weak D call TRBD2 (5 bases). Sequences were obtained from CD8+ T cells from PBMCs. CDR3 sequence (DNA): TGTGCCAGCAGTCGACCTACGGGGTTGGTCACAGATACGCAGTATTTT. Its translation: CASSRPTGLVTDTQYF.